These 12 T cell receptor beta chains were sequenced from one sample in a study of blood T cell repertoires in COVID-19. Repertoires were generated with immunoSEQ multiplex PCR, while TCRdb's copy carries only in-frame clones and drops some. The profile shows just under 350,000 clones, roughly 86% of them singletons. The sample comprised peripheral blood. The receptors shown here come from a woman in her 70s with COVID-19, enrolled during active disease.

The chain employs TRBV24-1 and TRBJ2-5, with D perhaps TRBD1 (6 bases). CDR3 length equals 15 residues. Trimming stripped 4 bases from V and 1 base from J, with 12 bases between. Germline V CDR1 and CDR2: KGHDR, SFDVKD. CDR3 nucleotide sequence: TGTGCCACCAGTGAGCCCACAGGGAGCCAAGAGACCCAGTACTTC. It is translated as CATSEPTGSQETQYF.

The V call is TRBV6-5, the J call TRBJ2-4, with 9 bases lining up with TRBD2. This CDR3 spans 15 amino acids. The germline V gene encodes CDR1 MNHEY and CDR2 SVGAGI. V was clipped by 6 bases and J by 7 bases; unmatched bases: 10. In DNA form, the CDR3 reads TGTGCCAGCAGGGACCTAAGCGGGGGGTGGAACATTCAGTACTTC. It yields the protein CASRDLSGGWNIQYF.

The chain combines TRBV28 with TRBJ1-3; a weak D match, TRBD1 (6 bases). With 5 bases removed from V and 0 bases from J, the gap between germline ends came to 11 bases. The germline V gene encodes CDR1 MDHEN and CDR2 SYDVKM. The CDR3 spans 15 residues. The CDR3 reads CASSPRDNSGNTIYF. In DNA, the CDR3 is TGTGCCAGCAGTCCCCGGGACAACTCTGGAAACACCATATATTTT.

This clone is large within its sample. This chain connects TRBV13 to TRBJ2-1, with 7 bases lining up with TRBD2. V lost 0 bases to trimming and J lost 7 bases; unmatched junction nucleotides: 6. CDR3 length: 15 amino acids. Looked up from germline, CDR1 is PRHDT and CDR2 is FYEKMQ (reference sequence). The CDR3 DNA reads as TGTGCCAGCAGCTTAGGTAGCGGGTGGGGAAATGAGCAGTTCTTC. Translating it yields CASSLGSGWGNEQFF.

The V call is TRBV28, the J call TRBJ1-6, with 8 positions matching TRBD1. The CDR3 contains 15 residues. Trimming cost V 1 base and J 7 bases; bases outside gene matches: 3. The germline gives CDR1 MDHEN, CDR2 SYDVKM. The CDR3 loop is CASSLFGQGNSPLHF. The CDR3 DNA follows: TGTGCCAGCAGTTTATTTGGACAGGGAAATTCACCCCTCCACTTT.

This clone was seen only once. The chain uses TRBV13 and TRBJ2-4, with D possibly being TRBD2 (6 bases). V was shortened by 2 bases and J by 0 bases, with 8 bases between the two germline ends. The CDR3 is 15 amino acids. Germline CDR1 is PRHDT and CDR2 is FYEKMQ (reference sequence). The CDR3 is CASSLQGLAKNIQYF. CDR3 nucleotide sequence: TGTGCCAGCAGCTTACAGGGACTAGCCAAAAACATTCAGTACTTC.

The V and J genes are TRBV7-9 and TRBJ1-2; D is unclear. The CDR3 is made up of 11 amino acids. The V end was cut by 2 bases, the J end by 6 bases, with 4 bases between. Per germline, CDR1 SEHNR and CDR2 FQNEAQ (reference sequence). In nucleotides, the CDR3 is TGTGCCAGCAGCTTACGGGATGGCTACACCTTC. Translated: CASSLRDGYTF.

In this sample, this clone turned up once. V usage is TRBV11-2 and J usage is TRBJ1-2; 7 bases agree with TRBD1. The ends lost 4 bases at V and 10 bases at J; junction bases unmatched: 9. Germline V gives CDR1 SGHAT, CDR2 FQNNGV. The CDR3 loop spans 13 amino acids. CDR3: CASSSTSGTDYTF. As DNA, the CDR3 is TGTGCCAGCAGCTCAACCTCCGGGACAGACTACACCTTC.

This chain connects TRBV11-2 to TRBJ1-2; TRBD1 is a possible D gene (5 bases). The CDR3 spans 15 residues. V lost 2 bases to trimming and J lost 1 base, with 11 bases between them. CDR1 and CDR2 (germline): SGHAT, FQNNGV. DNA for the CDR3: TGTGCCAGCAGCTTATCCGGAGACAGTAACTATGGCTACACCTTC. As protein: CASSLSGDSNYGYTF.

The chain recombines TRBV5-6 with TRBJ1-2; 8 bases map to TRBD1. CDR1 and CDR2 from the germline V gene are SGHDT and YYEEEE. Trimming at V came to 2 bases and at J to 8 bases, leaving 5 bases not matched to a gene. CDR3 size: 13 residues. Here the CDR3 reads CASSFFTGGGYTF. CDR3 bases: TGTGCCAGCAGCTTCTTCACAGGGGGAGGCTACACCTTC.

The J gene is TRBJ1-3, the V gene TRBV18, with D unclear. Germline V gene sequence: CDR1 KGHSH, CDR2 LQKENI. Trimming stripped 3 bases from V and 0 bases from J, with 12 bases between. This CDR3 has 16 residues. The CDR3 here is CASSPQPGLSGNTIYF. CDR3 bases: TGTGCCAGCTCACCCCAACCCGGACTCTCTGGAAACACCATATATTTT. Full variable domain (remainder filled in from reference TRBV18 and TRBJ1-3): NAGVMQNPRHLVRRRGQEARLRCSPMKGHSHVYWYRQLPEEGLKFMVYLQKENIIDESGMPKERFSAEFPKEGPSILRIQQVVRGDSAAYFCASSPQPGLSGNTIYFGEGSWLTVV.

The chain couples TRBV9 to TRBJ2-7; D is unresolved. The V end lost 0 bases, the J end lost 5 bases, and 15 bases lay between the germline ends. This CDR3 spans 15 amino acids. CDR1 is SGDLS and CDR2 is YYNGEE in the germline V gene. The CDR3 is CASSVGLVSVDEQYF. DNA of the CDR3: TGTGCCAGCAGCGTAGGTCTGGTCAGCGTCGACGAGCAGTACTTC.